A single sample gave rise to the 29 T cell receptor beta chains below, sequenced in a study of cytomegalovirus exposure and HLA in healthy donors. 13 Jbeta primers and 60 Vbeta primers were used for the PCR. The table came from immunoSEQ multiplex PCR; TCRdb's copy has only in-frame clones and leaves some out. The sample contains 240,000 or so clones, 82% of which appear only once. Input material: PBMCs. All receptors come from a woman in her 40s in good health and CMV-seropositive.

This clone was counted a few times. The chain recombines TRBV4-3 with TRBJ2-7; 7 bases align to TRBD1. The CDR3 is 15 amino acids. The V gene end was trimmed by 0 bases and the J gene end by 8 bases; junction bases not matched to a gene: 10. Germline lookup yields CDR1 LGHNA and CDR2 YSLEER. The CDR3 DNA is TGCGCCAGCAGCCAAGACAGGGGGACCCCTAGCCAGCAGTACTTC. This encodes CASSQDRGTPSQQYF.

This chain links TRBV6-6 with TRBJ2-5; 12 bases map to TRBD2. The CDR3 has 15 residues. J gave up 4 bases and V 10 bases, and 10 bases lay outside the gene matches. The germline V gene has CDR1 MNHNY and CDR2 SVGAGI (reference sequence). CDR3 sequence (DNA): TGTGCCATACTAGCGGGAGGATGGGTTGGAGAGACCCAGTACTTC. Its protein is CAILAGGWVGETQYF.

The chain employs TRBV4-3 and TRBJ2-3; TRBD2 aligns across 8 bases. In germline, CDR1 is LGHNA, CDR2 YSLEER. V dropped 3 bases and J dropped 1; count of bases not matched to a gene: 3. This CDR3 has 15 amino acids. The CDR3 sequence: CASSHLSGGTDTQYF. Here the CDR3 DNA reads TGCGCCAGCAGCCACCTTAGCGGGGGCACAGATACGCAGTATTTT.

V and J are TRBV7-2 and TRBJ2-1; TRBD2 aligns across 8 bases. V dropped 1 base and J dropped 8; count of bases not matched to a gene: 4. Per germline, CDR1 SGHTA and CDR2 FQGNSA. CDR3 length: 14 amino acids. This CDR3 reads CASSLGAGVDEQFF. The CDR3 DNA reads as TGTGCCAGCAGCTTAGGAGCGGGAGTGGATGAGCAGTTCTTC.

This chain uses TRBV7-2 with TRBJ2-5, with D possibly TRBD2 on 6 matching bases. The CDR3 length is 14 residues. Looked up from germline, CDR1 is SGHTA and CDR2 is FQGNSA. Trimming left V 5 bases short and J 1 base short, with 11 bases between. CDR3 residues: CASSTRDFQETQYF. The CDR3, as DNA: TGTGCCAGCAGCACGCGGGACTTCCAAGAGACCCAGTACTTC.

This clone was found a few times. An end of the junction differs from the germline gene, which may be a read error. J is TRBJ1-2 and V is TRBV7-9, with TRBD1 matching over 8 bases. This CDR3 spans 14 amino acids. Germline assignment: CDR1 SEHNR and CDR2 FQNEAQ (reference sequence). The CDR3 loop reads CSSSWRDRTYGYTF. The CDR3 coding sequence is TGTTCCAGCAGCTGGAGGGACAGGACCTATGGCTACACCTTC.

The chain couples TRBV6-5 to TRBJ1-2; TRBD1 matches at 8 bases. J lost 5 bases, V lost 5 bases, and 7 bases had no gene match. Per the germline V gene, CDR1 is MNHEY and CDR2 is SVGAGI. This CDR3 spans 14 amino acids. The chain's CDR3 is CASSTDRGLYGYTF. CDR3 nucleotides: TGTGCCAGCAGTACCGACAGGGGTTTATATGGCTACACCTTC.

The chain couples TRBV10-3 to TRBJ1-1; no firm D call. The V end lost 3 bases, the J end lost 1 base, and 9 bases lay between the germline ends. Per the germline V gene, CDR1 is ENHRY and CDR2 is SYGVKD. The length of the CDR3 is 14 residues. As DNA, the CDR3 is TGTGCCATCAGTGATGGGCGTCCGAACACTGAAGCTTTCTTT. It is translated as CAISDGRPNTEAFF.

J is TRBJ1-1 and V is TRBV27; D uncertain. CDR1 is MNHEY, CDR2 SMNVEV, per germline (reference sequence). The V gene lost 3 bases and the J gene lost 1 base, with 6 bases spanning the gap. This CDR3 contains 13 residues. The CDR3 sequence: CASSFWRNTEAFF. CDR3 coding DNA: TGTGCCAGCAGTTTTTGGAGGAACACTGAAGCTTTCTTT.

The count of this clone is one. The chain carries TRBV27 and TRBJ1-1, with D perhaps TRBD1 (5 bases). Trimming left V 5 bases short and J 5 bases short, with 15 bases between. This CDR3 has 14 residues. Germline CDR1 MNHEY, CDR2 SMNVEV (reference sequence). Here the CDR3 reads CASSILQGGTEAFF. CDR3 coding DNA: TGTGCCAGCAGTATCCTTCAGGGTGGGACTGAAGCTTTCTTT.

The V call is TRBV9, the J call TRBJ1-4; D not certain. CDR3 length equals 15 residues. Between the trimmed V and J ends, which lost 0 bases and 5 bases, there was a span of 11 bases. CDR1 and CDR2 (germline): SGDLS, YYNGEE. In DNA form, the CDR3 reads TGTGCCAGCAGCGTAGGAGGAGCGGGGAATGAAAAACTGTTTTTT. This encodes CASSVGGAGNEKLFF.

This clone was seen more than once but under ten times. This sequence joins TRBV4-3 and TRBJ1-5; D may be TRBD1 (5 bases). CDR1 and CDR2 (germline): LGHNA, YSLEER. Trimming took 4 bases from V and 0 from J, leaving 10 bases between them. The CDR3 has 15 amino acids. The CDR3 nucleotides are TGCGCCAGCAGCCGTAACAGGTATAGCAATCAGCCCCAGCATTTT. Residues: CASSRNRYSNQPQHF.

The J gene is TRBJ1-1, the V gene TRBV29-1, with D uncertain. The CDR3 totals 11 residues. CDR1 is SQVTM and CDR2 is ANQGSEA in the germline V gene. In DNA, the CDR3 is TGCAGTTCCCGGGTGAACACTGAAGCTTTCTTT. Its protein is CSSRVNTEAFF.

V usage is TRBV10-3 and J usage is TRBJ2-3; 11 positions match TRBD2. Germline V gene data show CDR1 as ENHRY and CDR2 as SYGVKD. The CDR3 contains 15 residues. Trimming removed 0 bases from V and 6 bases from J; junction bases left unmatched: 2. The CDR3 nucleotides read TGTGCCATCAGTGAGTCTAGCGGGAGGGCGGATACGCAGTATTTT. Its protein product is CAISESSGRADTQYF.

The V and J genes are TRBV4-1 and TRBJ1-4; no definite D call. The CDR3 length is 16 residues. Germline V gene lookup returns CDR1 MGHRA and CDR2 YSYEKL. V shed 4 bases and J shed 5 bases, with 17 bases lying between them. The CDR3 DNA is TGCGCCAGCAGCCCCTTTTCTACAGAGTCAAATGAAAAACTGTTTTTT. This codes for CASSPFSTESNEKLFF.

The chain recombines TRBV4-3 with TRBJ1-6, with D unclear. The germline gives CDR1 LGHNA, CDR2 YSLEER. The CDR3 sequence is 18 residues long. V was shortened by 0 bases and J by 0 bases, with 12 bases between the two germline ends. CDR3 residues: CASSQDLEGNSYNSPLHF. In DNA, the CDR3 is TGCGCCAGCAGCCAAGATCTCGAGGGAAACTCCTATAATTCACCCCTCCACTTT.

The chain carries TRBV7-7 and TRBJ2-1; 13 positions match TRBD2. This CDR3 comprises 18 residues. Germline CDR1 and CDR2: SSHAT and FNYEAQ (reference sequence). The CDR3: CASRQGTSGEGSYNEQFF. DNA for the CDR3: TGTGCTAGTAGGCAAGGGACTAGCGGGGAGGGCTCCTACAATGAGCAGTTCTTC.

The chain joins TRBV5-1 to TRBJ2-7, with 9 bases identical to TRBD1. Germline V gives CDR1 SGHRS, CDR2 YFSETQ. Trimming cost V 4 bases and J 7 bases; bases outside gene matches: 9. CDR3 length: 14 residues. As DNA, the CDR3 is TGCGCCAGCAGCCCAGGGACAGGGACTCTTGAGCAGTACTTC. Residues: CASSPGTGTLEQYF.

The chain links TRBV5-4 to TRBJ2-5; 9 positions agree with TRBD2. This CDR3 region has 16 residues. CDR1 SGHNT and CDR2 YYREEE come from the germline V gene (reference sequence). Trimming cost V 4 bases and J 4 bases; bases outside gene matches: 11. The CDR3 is CASSIGTSRGGETQYF. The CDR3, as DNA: TGTGCCAGCAGCATAGGGACTAGCCGGGGAGGAGAGACCCAGTACTTC.

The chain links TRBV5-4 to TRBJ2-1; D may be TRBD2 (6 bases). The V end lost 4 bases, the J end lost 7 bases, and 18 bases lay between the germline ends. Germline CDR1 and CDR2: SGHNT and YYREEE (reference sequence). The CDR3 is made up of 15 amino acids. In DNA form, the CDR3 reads TGTGCCAGCAGCCTGACCCTAGGGACTTCAAATGAGCAGTTCTTC. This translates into CASSLTLGTSNEQFF.

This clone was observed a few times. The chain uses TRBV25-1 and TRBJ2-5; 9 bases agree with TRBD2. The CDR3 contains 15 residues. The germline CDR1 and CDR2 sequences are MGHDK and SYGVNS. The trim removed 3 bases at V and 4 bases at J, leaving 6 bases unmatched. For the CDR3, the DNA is TGTGCCAGCAGTGATGTGGCGGGAGGGCCAGAGACCCAGTACTTC. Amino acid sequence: CASSDVAGGPETQYF. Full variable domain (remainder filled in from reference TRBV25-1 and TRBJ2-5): EADIYQTPRYLVIGTGKKITLECSQTMGHDKMYWYQQDPGMELHLIHYSYGVNSTEKGDLSSESTVSRIRTEHFPLTLESARPSHTSQYLCASSDVAGGPETQYFGPGTRLLVL.

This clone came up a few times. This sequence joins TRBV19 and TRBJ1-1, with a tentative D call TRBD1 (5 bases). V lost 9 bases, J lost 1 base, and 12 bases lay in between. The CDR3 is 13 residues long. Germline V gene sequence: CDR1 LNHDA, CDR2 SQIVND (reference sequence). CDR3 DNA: TGTGCCAGCGCCCCCGACAGGAACACTGAAGCTTTCTTT. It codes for CASAPDRNTEAFF.

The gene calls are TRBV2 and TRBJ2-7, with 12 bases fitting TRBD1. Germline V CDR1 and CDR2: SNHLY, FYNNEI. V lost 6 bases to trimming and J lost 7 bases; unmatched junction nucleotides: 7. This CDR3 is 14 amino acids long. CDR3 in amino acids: CASRRDRGLREQYF. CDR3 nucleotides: TGTGCCAGCAGGAGGGACAGGGGGCTGCGAGAGCAGTACTTC. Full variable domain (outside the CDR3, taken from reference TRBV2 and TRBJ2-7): EPEVTQTPSHQVTQMGQEVILRCVPISNHLYFYWYRQILGQKVEFLVSFYNNEISEKSEIFDDQFSVERPDGSNFTLKIRSTKLEDSAMYFCASRRDRGLREQYFGPGTRLTVT.

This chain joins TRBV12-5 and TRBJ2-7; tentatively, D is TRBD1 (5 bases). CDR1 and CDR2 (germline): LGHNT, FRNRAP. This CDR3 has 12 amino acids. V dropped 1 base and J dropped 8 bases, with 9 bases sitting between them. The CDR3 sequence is CASGLEGFKQYF. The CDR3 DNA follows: TGTGCTAGTGGTTTGGAGGGGTTCAAGCAGTACTTC. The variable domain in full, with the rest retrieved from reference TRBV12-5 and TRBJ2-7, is DARVTQTPRHKVTEMGQEVTMRCQPILGHNTVFWYRQTMMQGLELLAYFRNRAPLDDSGMPKDRFSAEMPDATLATLKIQPSEPRDSAVYFCASGLEGFKQYFGPGTRLTVT.

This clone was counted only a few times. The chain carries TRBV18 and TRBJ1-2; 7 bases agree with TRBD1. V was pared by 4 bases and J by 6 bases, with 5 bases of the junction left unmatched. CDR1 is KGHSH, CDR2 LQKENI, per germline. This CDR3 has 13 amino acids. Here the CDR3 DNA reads TGTGCCAGCTCACGAGGGACAGTTCATGGCTACACCTTC. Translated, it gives CASSRGTVHGYTF.

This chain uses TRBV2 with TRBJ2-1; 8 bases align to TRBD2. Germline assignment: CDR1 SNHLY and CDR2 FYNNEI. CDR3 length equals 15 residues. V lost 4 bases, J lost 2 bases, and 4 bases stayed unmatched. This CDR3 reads CASSAGRGAYNEQFF. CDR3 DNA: TGTGCCAGCAGTGCGGGGCGGGGGGCCTACAATGAGCAGTTCTTC.

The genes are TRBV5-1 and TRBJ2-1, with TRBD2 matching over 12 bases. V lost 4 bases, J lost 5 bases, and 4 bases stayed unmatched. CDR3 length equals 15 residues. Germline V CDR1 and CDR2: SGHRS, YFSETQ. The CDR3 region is CASSLAGGSNNEQFF. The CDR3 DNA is TGCGCCAGCAGCCTAGCGGGAGGGTCCAACAATGAGCAGTTCTTC.

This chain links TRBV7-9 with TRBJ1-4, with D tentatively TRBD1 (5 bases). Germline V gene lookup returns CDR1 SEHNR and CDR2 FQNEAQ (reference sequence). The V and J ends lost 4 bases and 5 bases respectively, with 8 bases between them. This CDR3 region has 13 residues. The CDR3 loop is CASSWGSNEKLFF. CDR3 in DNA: TGTGCCAGCAGCTGGGGCTCGAATGAAAAACTGTTTTTT.

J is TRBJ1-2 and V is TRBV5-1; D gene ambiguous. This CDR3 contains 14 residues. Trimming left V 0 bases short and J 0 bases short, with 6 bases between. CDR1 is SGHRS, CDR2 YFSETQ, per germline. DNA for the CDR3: TGCGCCAGCAGCTTGGATAGCTCTAACTATGGCTACACCTTC. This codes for CASSLDSSNYGYTF.